This T cell receptor beta chain was sequenced during a study of Graves' ophthalmopathy and Graves' hyperthyroidism (dated by TCRdb to 2016 to 2018). Study-wide context: Peripheral blood was collected at initial diagnosis, before any treatment. The study used signatures of the TCR beta repertoire to tell Graves' ophthalmopathy apart from Graves' hyperthyroidism and to predict which patients would progress to ophthalmopathy. In total, 135 blood samples were TCR-sequenced: under 45 ophthalmopathy, 80 or so hyperthyroidism and approximately 17 hyperthyroidism-to-ophthalmopathy patients. To explore V-J signatures distinguishing ophthalmopathy from hyperthyroidism, a discovery set of 100 patients (around 42 ophthalmopathy, around 55 stable hyperthyroidism) was enrolled. An independent validation cohort comprised 18 hyperthyroidism patients and 17 patients who later progressed from hyperthyroidism to ophthalmopathy. T-cell repertoires of thyroid tissue and blood were compared in about six hyperthyroidism patients. Once sampling was done, hyperthyroidism patients were given methimazole at a starting dose of 30 mg daily, while ophthalmopathy patients were given high-dose intravenous methylprednisolone.

Patients with ophthalmopathy had moderately to severely active disease, with a Clinical Activity Score of 3 or more, a NOSPECS grade of 4 or more, and a disease duration of less than 3 months. Anyone with other autoimmune diseases, uncontrolled infections, pregnancy or lactation was excluded from the study. Clinical symptoms, serum thyroxine, TRAb, thyroid ultrasound and orbital computed tomography were used for diagnosis. PBMCs were isolated from 7.5 to 10 ml of fresh peripheral blood by Ficoll-Paque density gradient centrifugation. Trizol reagent was used to extract the total RNA, and its quality was then checked on an Agilent 2100 Bioanalyzer. Reading from cysteine to phenylalanine, the CDR3 counts 15 amino acids. The sequence is cut down to CDR3 DNA, 45 bases in frame from base 1. As encoded in the germline V gene, CDR1 is SGHAT while CDR2 is FQNNGV. For repertoire sequencing, TCR beta CDR3 regions were amplified from RNA transcripts. A first-round RT-PCR used HTBI primers with the Qiagen OneStep RT-PCR kit, followed by a second-round multiplex PCR, size selection and purification. Libraries were sequenced on an Illumina HiSeq2000 using paired-end 100 bp reads. On the study's bioinformatics: SOAPnuke was used to process the reads, removing any read that contained adapters or uncalled bases, had a mean Phred below 15, or lacked an exact match to the constant primer or identifier. COPE v1.2.5 was used to merge the high-quality paired reads. Unique nucleotide sequences were defined as clonotypes and aligned to IMGT TRB V, D and J references using MiTCR v1.1. The analysis was limited to V-J combinations with a frequency above 0.0001, which together covered approximately 99% of repertoires. For each V-J combination, a TCR clonal expansion and chaos score was defined as F50 clonal expansion divided by the chaos observed in the TCRdist matrix. Welch's t-statistics and random forest were used to reduce features to approximately 13 V-J combinations, which were fed into a naive Bayes classifier. The similarity between thyroid and blood repertoires was quantified using the Morisita-Horn index. TCRdb itself trimmed the public reads at Q25 with fastp, ran MiXCR and retained productive beta chains. For every CDR3 protein sequence, its rows merge into one entry that carries the most common genes and DNA. These V and J calls rely on TCRdb rather than the paper's analysis. The sample table records over 650,000 distinct CDR3 sequences; 35% to 50% of these occur just once. Of the sample, over 2.5% is held by the ten largest clones.

In the case of this clonotype: The specificity of this receptor is unknown. No base-level quality is on record; no much larger clone is a single base apart.

The paper as a whole reports these results and caveats: Most expanded thyroid clonotypes with a frequency above 0.001 also appeared in blood, which suggests that blood repertoires may reflect the immune response in the thyroid. In validation, the model predicted ophthalmopathy progression with about 70% sensitivity and 72.22% specificity; some 13 predicted patients were CT-confirmed with GO in a median of 6.5 months. Ophthalmopathy was separated from stable hyperthyroidism by the 13-signature model with 85% to 90% sensitivity and around 81% specificity in cross-validation and with 80%/75% in the test set. Sample size was not statistically predetermined, and group allocation was not concealed from the investigators.

Source material: peripheral blood. This clonotype was obtained from an adult man with Graves' ophthalmopathy. This chain joins TRBV11-2 to TRBJ2-5; perhaps TRBD2 is the D gene, with 5 bases matching. TRBJ2-7 matches the DNA end more closely, so the J call is doubtful. The CDR3 reads CASSLVSVQSHEQYF. In nucleotides, the sequence is TGTGCCAGCAGCTTAGTTAGCGTCCAAAGCCACGAGCAGTACTTC.